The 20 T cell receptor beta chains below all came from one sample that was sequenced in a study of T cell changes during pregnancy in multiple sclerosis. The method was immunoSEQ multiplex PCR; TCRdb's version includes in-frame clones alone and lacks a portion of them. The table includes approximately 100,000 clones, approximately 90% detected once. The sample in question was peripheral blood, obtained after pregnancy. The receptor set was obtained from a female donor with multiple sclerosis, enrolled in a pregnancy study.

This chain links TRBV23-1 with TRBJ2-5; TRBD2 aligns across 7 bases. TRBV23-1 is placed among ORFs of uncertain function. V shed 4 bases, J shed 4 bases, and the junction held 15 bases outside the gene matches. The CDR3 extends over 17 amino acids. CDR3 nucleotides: TGCGCCAGCAGTCGTCCGTGGCGGGGGAGACGCACAGAGACCCAGTACTTC. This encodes CASSRPWRGRRTETQYF.

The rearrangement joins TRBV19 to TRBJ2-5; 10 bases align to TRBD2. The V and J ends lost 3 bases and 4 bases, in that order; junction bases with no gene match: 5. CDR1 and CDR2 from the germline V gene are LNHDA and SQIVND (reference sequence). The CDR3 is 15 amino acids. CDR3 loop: CASSITSGVAETQYF. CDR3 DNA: TGTGCCAGTAGTATCACTAGCGGGGTGGCAGAGACCCAGTACTTC.

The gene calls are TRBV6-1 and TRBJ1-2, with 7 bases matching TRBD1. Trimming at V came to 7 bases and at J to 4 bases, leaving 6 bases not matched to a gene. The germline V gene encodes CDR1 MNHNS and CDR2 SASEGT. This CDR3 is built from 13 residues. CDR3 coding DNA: TGTGCCAGCAACCCGGGACAGACCTATGGCTACACCTTC. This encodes CASNPGQTYGYTF.

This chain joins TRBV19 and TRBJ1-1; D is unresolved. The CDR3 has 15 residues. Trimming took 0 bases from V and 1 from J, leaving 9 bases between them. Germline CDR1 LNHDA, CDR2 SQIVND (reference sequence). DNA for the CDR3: TGTGCCAGTAGTATAGATCTGGAGACGAACACTGAAGCTTTCTTT. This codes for CASSIDLETNTEAFF.

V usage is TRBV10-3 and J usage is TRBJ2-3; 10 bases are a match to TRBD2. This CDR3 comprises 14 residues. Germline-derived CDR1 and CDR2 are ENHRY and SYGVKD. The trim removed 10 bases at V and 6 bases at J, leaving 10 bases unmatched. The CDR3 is CATSLAGVGDTQYF. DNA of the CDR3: TGTGCCACTAGCCTAGCGGGGGTGGGGGATACGCAGTATTTT.

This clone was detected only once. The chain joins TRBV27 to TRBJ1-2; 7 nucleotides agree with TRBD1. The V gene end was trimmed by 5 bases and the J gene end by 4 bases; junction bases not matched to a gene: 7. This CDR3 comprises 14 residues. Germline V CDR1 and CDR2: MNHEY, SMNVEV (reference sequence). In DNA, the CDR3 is TGTGCCAGCAGTCCCGGCGGGACAGCCTATGGCTACACCTTC. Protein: CASSPGGTAYGYTF.

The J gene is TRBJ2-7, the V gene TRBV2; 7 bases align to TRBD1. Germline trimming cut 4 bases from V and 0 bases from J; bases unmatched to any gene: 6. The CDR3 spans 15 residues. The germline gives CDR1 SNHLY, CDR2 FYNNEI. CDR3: CASSATGTASYEQYF. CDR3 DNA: TGTGCCAGCAGTGCCACCGGGACAGCCTCCTACGAGCAGTACTTC.

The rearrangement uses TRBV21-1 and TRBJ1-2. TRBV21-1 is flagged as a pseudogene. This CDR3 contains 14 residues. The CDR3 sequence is CASSKARVPTGYTF. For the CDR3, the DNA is TGTGCCAGCAGCAAAGCGAGGGTTCCGACGGGCTACACCTTC.

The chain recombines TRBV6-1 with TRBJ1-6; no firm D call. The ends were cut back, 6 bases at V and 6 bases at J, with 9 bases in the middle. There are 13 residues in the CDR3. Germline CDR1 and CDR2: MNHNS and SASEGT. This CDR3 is CASSGEGNSPLHF. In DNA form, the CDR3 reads TGTGCCAGCAGCGGGGAGGGTAATTCACCCCTCCACTTT.

DNA of the CDR3: TGTGCCACCAGCAGAGGGGGGGGCAGGGGCGAGCAGTACTTC. Amino acid sequence: CATSRGGGRGEQYF. This chain joins TRBV15 and TRBJ2-7; D perhaps matches TRBD2 (7 bases). Germline V gives CDR1 LNHNV, CDR2 YYDKDF (reference sequence). V was trimmed by 1 base and J by 6 bases, leaving 13 bases between them. This CDR3 comprises 14 residues.

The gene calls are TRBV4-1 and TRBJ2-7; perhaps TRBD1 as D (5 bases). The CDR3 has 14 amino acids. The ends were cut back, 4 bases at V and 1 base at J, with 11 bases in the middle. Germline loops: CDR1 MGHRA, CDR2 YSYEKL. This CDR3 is CASSPGIRSYEQYF. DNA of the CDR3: TGCGCCAGCAGCCCAGGGATCCGATCCTACGAGCAGTACTTC.

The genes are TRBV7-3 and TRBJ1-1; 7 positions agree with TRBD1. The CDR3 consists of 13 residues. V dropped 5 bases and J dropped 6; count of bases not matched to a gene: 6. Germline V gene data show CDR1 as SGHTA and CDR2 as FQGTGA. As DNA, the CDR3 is TGTGCCAGCAGCACACAAACAGGGGCTGAAGCTTTCTTT. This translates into CASSTQTGAEAFF.

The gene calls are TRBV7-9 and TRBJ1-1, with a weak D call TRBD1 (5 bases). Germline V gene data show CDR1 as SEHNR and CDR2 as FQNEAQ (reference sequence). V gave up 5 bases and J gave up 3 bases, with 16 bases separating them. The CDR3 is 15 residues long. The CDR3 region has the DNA TGTGCCAGCAGCCCCGACAGTAAGTTGCACACTGAAGCTTTCTTT. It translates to CASSPDSKLHTEAFF.

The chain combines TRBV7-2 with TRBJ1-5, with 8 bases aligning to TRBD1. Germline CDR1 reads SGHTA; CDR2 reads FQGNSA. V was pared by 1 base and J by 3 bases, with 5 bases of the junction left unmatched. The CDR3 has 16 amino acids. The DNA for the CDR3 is TGTGCCAGCAGCTTAGGTTGGCAGGGGGCCAATCAGCCCCAGCATTTT. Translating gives CASSLGWQGANQPQHF.

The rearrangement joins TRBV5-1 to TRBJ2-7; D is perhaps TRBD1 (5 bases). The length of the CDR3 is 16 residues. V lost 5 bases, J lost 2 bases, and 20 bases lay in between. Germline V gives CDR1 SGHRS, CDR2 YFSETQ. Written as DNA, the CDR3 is TGCGCCAGCAGACCGGACCCAGGGTTGGCCACCTACGAGCAGTACTTC. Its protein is CASRPDPGLATYEQYF.

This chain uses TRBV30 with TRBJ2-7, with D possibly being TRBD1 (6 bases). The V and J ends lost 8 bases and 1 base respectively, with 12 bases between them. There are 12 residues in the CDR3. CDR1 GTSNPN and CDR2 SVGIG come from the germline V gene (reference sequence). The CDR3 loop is CAGLQGSYEQYF. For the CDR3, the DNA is TGTGCCGGCCTCCAGGGGTCCTACGAGCAGTACTTC.

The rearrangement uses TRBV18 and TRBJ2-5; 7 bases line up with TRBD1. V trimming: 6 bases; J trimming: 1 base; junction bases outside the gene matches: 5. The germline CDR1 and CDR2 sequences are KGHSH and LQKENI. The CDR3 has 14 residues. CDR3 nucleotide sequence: TGTGCCAGCTCGCCCACAGGGGTCCAAGAGACCCAGTACTTC. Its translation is CASSPTGVQETQYF.

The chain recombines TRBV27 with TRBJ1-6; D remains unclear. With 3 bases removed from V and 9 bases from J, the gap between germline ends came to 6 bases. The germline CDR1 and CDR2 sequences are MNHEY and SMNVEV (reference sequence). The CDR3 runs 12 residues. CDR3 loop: CASSFGGSPLHF. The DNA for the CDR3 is TGTGCCAGCAGTTTCGGAGGTTCACCCCTCCACTTT.

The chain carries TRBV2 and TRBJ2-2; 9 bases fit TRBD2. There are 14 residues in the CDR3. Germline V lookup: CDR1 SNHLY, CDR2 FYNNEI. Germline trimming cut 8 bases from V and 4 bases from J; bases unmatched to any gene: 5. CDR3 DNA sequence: TGTGCCAGCGGGGGCGGGGGGGGCACCGGGGAGCTGTTTTTT. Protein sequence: CASGGGGGTGELFF.

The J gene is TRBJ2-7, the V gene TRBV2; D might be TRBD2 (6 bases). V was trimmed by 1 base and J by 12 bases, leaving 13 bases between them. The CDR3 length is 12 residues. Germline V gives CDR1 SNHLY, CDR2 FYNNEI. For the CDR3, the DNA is TGTGCCAGCAGTGAAGGGAGGGCCGGCGGGTACTTC. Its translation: CASSEGRAGGYF. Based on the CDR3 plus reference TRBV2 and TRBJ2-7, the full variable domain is EPEVTQTPSHQVTQMGQEVILRCVPISNHLYFYWYRQILGQKVEFLVSFYNNEISEKSEIFDDQFSVERPDGSNFTLKIRSTKLEDSAMYFCASSEGRAGGYFGPGTRLTVT.